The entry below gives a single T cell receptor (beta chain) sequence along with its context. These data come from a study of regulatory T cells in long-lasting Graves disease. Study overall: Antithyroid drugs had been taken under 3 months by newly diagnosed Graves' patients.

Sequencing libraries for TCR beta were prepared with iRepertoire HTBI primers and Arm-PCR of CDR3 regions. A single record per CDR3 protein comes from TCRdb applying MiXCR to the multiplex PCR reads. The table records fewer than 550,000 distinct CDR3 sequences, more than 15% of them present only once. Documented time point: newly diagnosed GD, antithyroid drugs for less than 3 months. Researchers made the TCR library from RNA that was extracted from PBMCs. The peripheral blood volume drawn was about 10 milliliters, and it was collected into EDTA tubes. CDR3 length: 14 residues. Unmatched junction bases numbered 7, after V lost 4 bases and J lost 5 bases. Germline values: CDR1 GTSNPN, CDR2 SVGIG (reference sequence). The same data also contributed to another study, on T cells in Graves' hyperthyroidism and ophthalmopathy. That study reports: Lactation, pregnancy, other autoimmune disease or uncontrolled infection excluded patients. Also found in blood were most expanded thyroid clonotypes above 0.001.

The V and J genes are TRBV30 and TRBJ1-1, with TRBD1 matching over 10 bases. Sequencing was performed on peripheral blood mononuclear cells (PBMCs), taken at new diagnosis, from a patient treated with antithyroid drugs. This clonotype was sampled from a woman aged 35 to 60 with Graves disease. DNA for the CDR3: TGTGCCTGGAAAGGACAGGGGGAGGGTACTGAAGCTTTCTTT. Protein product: CAWKGQGEGTEAFF.